This T cell receptor (beta chain) stems from a study of T-cell memory formation after mild COVID-19. Findings and caveats of the study: The study found balanced CD4/CD8 in clones contracting day 15 to 85 and a CD4+ lean in later expanders.

The CDR3 extends over 12 amino acids. The V end lost 2 bases, the J end lost 5 bases, and 4 bases lay between the germline ends. CDR1 MNHEY and CDR2 SVGAGI come from the germline V gene. This clonotype appeared a few times. Its antigen is not identified. Libraries for TCRalpha and TCRbeta carried sample barcodes and unique molecular identifiers via 5'RACE. TCRdb processed the 5' RACE reads anew with MiXCR; each CDR3 protein has one entry. The data hold hundreds of thousands of distinct CDR3 sequences, with 20% to 25% observed a single time. This clonotype was obtained from an adult woman who had mild COVID-19 (a few samples of this study predate the infection). Cell type and time point are not known. The chain joins TRBV6-5 to TRBJ2-1; D remains unclear. Sample: PBMCs or a T cell subset sorted from them (not recorded which). CDR3 bases: TGTGCCAGCAGTTACACTCACAATGAGCAGTTCTTC. It translates to CASSYTHNEQFF.